This T cell receptor (beta chain) was identified during a study of cytomegalovirus exposure and HLA in healthy donors (dated by TCRdb to about 2017). For the wider study: According to an earlier analysis of a few hundred of the donors, about 170 million T cells yielded roughly 100 million unique TCR beta sequences and more than 250 Gb of sequence data. To predict cytomegalovirus infection status, the study combined high-throughput TCR immunosequencing, statistical association of individual TCRs with disease status, and machine learning. The number of donors typed differed by locus, with about 629-630 for A, B, C, DRB1 and DQB1, around 500 for DQA1, some 570 for DPA1, and approximately 470 for DPB1. Along with the 666-subject first cohort, a separate validation cohort of over a hundred different subjects was used. The study aimed to test whether cataloging public T cell receptors could reveal signatures of past pathogen exposure. Roughly 300 gigabases of sequencing data and approximately 85 million unique TCR sequences were included in an early release covering over 600 HLA-typed donors. Of the approximately 400 genotyped donors, about 80% fell in the genetic ancestry cluster associated with self-reported Caucasian donors. HLA typing included class I and class II loci at four-digit resolution. In a later analysis, previously published TCR beta repertoires from fewer than 750 donors were re-analyzed and high-resolution HLA genotyping was added so that TCR occurrence patterns could be studied. Genome-wide SNP genotypes for about 65% of the roughly 670 donors were used in a later genetic analysis, which treated that subset as a discovery cohort. To decide whether each TCR beta V gene segment behaved as functional or pseudogenic, an earlier analysis of some 570 of the donors relied on high-throughput TCR beta sequencing. Among almost 400 genotyped donors of the cohort, an average of 235,054 unique TCR beta nucleotide sequences were sequenced per donor, around 20% of them non-productive. A few DR-DQ haplotypes were treated as single units for association and clustering because of strong linkage in the cohort. In the later analysis, no new phenotypic data were used to find candidate immune exposures; instead, reliance was placed on TCR beta sequences and their occurrence across donors. Donor age, sex, ethnicity and CMV serostatus were compiled alongside the repertoire data. The study used immunosequencing to profile the T cell repertoires of approximately 640 subjects and linked those repertoires to cytomegalovirus serostatus. Every repertoire in the discovery cohort had been generated on one and the same sequencing platform.

Paper-wide results and their limitations: A cluster of highly shared sequence variants was judged likely to be a technical artifact of the sequencing pipeline. Cytomegalovirus status was reported to be diagnosed by the classifier with high specificity and sensitivity in both the original and validation cohorts. Only TCR beta chains were sequenced in this cohort, and the absence of alpha or paired-chain data limited detectable features. Assigning TCR associations to individual alleles was difficult when HLA alleles, especially DR and DQ, strongly co-occurred. In vitro tests confirmed that a few of the cytomegalovirus-associated TCR beta chains recognize cytomegalovirus antigens. A later analysis associated about 17,000 TCR beta sequences with specific HLA alleles at a false discovery rate of 0.05. Because the 87-base-pair reads could not distinguish some IMGT-functional V segments, including TRBV6-2 and TRBV6-3, those segments were excluded. The earlier analysis of approximately 590 of the donors excluded fewer than 20 rarely observed V segments, including chromosome 9 orphons, because counts were too low. In a later analysis, HLA-associated TCR beta chains were found to be more clonally expanded and to have lower generation probabilities than equally common non-associated chains. Because HLA typing was unavailable for some donors at each locus, only the typed subset was used in association tests. A later analysis reported that several top co-occurrence clusters appeared linked to parvovirus B19, influenza, CMV and Epstein-Barr virus. Most TCR sequences were observed very rarely across donors, whereas some public TCRs were present in many individuals. Broadly in line with IMGT annotations, most TCR beta V segments showed up in productive rearrangements about 87% or about 30% of the time in an earlier analysis of 450 to 750 of the donors. It was suggested by the authors that the approach could potentially be generalized to other disease states and immunological phenotypes. The only immune exposure information available for the cohort was CMV serostatus. The study gave a list of 150 to 200 TCR beta chains associated with cytomegalovirus. Presence/absence analyses assumed roughly uniform sequencing depth across donors, an assumption that may not hold. Correlated functional status among segregating V segments might reflect linkage disequilibrium, but an unknown experimental factor could not be ruled out. A further reported finding was that TCR beta sequences accurately predicted the HLA-A and HLA-B alleles for most subjects in the first cohort. An association between a missense DCLRE1C variant and V-gene and J-gene trimming of TCR beta chains was found in a later genetic analysis and replicated in an independent cohort. In a later genetic analysis, fewer N-insertions in productive TCRs were reported among donors in an Asian-associated ancestry cluster than the roughly 670-donor mean. According to a later analysis, TCR association rates differed among HLA loci, with DRB1 alleles showing the most associated TCRs and HLA-C alleles showing the fewest. Most CMV-associated TCR beta chains appeared to be HLA-restricted in a later analysis, and the HLA associations seemed to be driven largely by CMV exposure.

The library was generated by the immunoSEQ multiplex PCR assay. For the multiplex PCR, a mixture combining 60 forward primers for TCR Vbeta segments and 13 reverse primers for TCR Jbeta segments was used. The CDR3 region of rearranged TCR beta genes was amplified from genomic DNA with a multiplex PCR assay. Amplified TCR beta libraries were sequenced as 87-base-pair reads on the Illumina HiSeq System. On the study's bioinformatics: A later analysis counted 75 million to 100 million unique TCR beta chains across the 690 or so repertoires, and approximately 11 million of these chains were shared by at least two donors. To remove PCR and sequencing errors, raw reads were error-corrected and collapsed into unique sequences using a nearest-neighbor algorithm that merged closely related sequences. V, D and J gene segments were assigned by aligning CDR3 sequences to IMGT reference sequences. Each retained sequence needed at least a six-nucleotide match to both a V gene segment and a J gene segment. Rearrangements were called productive when the CDR3 lacked stop codons and stayed in frame with V and J; all others were non-productive. CDR3 was defined by IMGT convention, running from the second conserved V-encoded cysteine to the conserved J-encoded phenylalanine. The earlier analysis of about 610 of the donors excluded sequences that lacked an unambiguous match to a single V gene segment. An earlier analysis of several hundred of the donors called V segments functional above 56.7% productive rearrangements and segregating when the between-donor standard deviation exceeded 5%. A statistical classification framework was developed to diagnose cytomegalovirus status using the catalog of TCR beta chain sequences. In a later analysis, V and J genes were assigned by comparing TCR nucleotide sequences against IMGT/GENE-DB human TR gene sequences. Using the TCRdist pipeline, a later analysis assigned CDR3 sequences along with most-parsimonious VDJ recombination scenarios. In a later analysis, each TCR beta chain was defined by its CDR3 amino acid sequence together with its V-gene family, and reads lacking a unique V-gene family were excluded. In a later analysis, 450 to 600 highly shared, low-generation-probability nucleotide sequences were removed to address suspected cross-contamination and a sequencing artifact. A later analysis calculated a clonal expansion index for each public chain from normalized within-repertoire ranks of inferred template counts. In a later analysis, generation probabilities were computed using a VDJ recombination model fitted to out-of-frame rearrangements, and the results were checked against IGoR. Hypergeometric tests were used in a later analysis to score TCR-TCR, TCR-HLA and TCR-CMV co-occurrence, with a repertoire-size bias correction applied to the TCR pairs. In a later analysis, false discovery rates were estimated by permuting HLA or CMV assignments 20 times. A later analysis grouped co-occurring TCRs with DBSCAN, adding TCRdist sequence similarity when clustering within HLA-allele-positive subsets. Repertoires with fewer than 30,000 or more than 120,000 public chains were left out of co-occurrence clustering, as were four to six repertoires with anomalous nucleotide sharing. The table was pulled from immuneACCESS by TCRdb, which kept in-frame rearrangements only. Such tables lose some clones; where checked, under half of the loss comes from unresolved V genes, and the rest has no known cause. D and trimming were read from the DNA, whereas the V and J calls and clone size are those reported in that table. The sample's clone listing holds 140,000 to 150,000 clones. Approximately 1% of the sample goes to the ten largest clones.

The germline V gene supplies CDR1 SGDLS and CDR2 YYNGEE. The CDR3 has 15 amino acids, counting the end cysteine and phenylalanine. The read is trimmed to its CDR3 DNA, 45 bases read in frame from base 1. Trimming costs V 3 bases and J 2 bases, and their ends lie 14 bases apart. With regard to this clone: There is no known antigen for this receptor.

The cohort comprised 670 or so healthy bone marrow donors. Cohort members were all nominally healthy when sampled, although unrecorded immune exposures were likely present. The donor tested CMV seronegative, placing the donor among the 352 seronegative members of the cohort. A peripheral blood sample was provided by each donor, and peripheral blood mononuclear cells were used for TCR beta sequencing. The Qiagen DNeasy Blood Extraction Kit was used to extract genomic DNA from the blood cell samples. The V gene is TRBV9 and the J gene is TRBJ1-2; TRBD1 could be the D gene, as 5 bases match. Specimen: PBMCs. This receptor was taken from a male donor in good health and CMV-seronegative. The CDR3 is CASSAGDLDNYGYTF. The nucleotide sequence reads as follows: TGTGCCAGCAGCGCGGGGGACTTAGACAACTATGGCTACACCTTC. Reference TRBV9 and TRBJ1-2 genes cover what lies past the CDR3, so the full variable domain is DSGVTQTPKHLITATGQRVTLRCSPRSGDLSVYWYQQSLDQGLQFLIQYYNGEERAKGNILERFSAQQFPDLHSELNLSSLELGDSALYFCASSAGDLDNYGYTFGSGTRLTVV.